These 15 T cell receptor beta chains originate from one sample sequenced in a study of CD8+ T cells in alopecia areata (dated by TCRdb to the late 2010s). Library preparation was by the immunoSEQ multiplex PCR assay. RNA was extracted from all samples and reverse transcribed into cDNA, which served as template for TCR sequencing. TCRdb stores this immuneACCESS table with in-frame sequences only. Part of the clones is absent; in the studies checked, under half of the shortfall reflects unresolved V genes, and no reason is known for the rest. In all, the sample holds around 150,000 clones, and approximately 62% of those were seen once. 13% to 15% of the sample comes from the top ten. What the time point label conveys for this sample: about 25 weeks on oral tofacitinib. This sample's treatment or condition label indicates: oral pan-JAK inhibitor, 5-10 mg twice daily. The sample consisted of CD4+ T cells sorted from blood, taken at week 24, from a patient treated with tofacitinib. These receptors came from a human donor with alopecia areata.

The V and J genes are TRBV6-1 and TRBJ2-3, with D possibly TRBD1 on 5 matching bases. This CDR3 comprises 16 residues. Germline loops: CDR1 MNHNS, CDR2 SASEGT. Trimming shortened V by 4 bases and J by 0 bases, and 14 bases separated the two germline ends. Here the CDR3 reads CASSALPGISTDTQYF. The CDR3 nucleotides read TGTGCCAGCAGTGCCCTCCCAGGGATTAGCACAGATACGCAGTATTTT.

The chain combines TRBV29-1 with TRBJ2-7, with 7 nucleotides matching TRBD1. The CDR3 has 13 residues. From germline, CDR1 is SQVTM and CDR2 ANQGSEA. The trim removed 2 bases at V and 2 bases at J, leaving 3 bases unmatched. CDR3 amino acids: CSVELQGAYEQYF. The CDR3 DNA reads as TGCAGCGTTGAATTGCAGGGGGCCTACGAGCAGTACTTC.

This rearrangement joins TRBV30 to TRBJ2-7; tentative D call: TRBD2 (7 bases). Germline lookup yields CDR1 GTSNPN and CDR2 SVGIG (reference sequence). The CDR3 has 14 residues. V dropped 7 bases and J dropped 0 bases, with 16 bases sitting between them. CDR3 loop: CASSLGGASYEQYF. The CDR3 coding sequence is TGTGCCTCGTCCTTGGGGGGGGCCTCCTACGAGCAGTACTTC.

Details on this clone: Other DNA sequences from this sample encode an identical CDR3 as well. V is TRBV5-4 and J is TRBJ2-3, with no clear D. V lost 3 bases to trimming and J lost 3 bases, with 5 bases between them. CDR1 is SGHNT and CDR2 is YYREEE in the germline V gene (reference sequence). CDR3 length: 12 residues. CDR3 coding DNA: TGTGCCAGCAGCTCCGGGACAGATACGCAGTATTTT. This translates into CASSSGTDTQYF.

V gene TRBV7-2 combines with J gene TRBJ1-1, with D possibly matching TRBD1 (5 bases). Germline values: CDR1 SGHTA, CDR2 FQGNSA. The CDR3 has 17 residues. Trimming took off 1 base at V and 0 bases at J, with 15 bases between the two ends. The DNA of the CDR3 is TGTGCCAGCAGCTTAGTAGGCGGGGCCCCGATGAACACTGAAGCTTTCTTT. The encoded protein is CASSLVGGAPMNTEAFF.

The chain has TRBV30 and TRBJ1-1, with unresolved D. CDR3 length: 14 amino acids. Trimming left V 0 bases short and J 6 bases short, with 14 bases between. The V gene's germline CDR1 is GTSNPN and CDR2 SVGIG (reference sequence). CDR3 sequence (DNA): TGTGCCTGGAGTGTTGGTTCTAACACGGCTGAAGCTTTCTTT. Protein: CAWSVGSNTAEAFF.

This clone was seen ten or more times. The chain has TRBV4-2 and TRBJ2-4; perhaps TRBD1 as D (6 bases). Germline CDR1 and CDR2: LGHNA and YNFKEQ. The CDR3 spans 14 residues. V shed 3 bases and J shed 4 bases, with 10 bases lying between them. The CDR3 DNA reads as TGTGCCAGCAGCCAGGACAGTTCGAAAAACATTCAGTACTTC. Translation gives CASSQDSSKNIQYF.

The rearrangement links TRBV15 to TRBJ2-7; D perhaps matches TRBD2 (7 bases). Trimming removed 3 bases from V and 6 bases from J, with 15 bases in between. This CDR3 has 14 residues. CDR1 and CDR2 from the germline V gene are LNHNV and YYDKDF (reference sequence). The CDR3, as DNA: TGTGCCACCAGCAGGGGCCCAGGGGAGGGCGAGCAGTACTTC. Translation gives CATSRGPGEGEQYF.

This rearrangement joins TRBV19 to TRBJ2-7, with 10 bases matching TRBD1. Trimming at V came to 9 bases and at J to 2 bases, leaving 7 bases not matched to a gene. The CDR3 is made up of 14 amino acids. From germline, CDR1 is LNHDA and CDR2 SQIVND (reference sequence). The CDR3, as DNA: TGTGCCAGCAAGCGTGGGACAGGGGCCTACGAGCAGTACTTC. Its protein product is CASKRGTGAYEQYF.

There are a few counts of this clone. This chain links TRBV19 with TRBJ1-1, with D uncertain. CDR3 length: 14 amino acids. CDR1 and CDR2 (germline): LNHDA, SQIVND (reference sequence). V was pared by 8 bases and J by 5 bases, with 18 bases between. This chain's CDR3 is CASAIGEMGTEAFF. CDR3 bases: TGTGCCAGTGCGATAGGCGAGATGGGGACTGAAGCTTTCTTT.

This chain connects TRBV7-2 to TRBJ1-3; the D is unclear. This CDR3 has 16 amino acids. Deletions cut 2 bases from V and 0 bases from J, with 11 bases between. The germline gives CDR1 SGHTA, CDR2 FQGNSA. This chain's CDR3 is CASSLYTGSSGNTIYF. CDR3 coding DNA: TGTGCCAGCAGCTTATACACCGGGAGCTCTGGAAACACCATATATTTT.

The rearrangement joins TRBV7-2 to TRBJ2-5; 9 positions match TRBD1. The J segment lost 5 bases and the V segment lost 5 bases, leaving 9 bases of the junction unmatched. Germline V gives CDR1 SGHTA, CDR2 FQGNSA. This CDR3 contains 15 residues. Here the CDR3 DNA reads TGTGCCAGCAGCGCCTCCGGGACAGGGTGGGAGACCCAGTACTTC. Translated: CASSASGTGWETQYF. The variable domain in full, completed from reference TRBV7-2 and TRBJ2-5, reads GAGVSQSPSNKVTEKGKDVELRCDPISGHTALYWYRQSLGQGLEFLIYFQGNSAPDKSGLPSDRFSAERTGGSVSTLTIQRTQQEDSAVYLCASSASGTGWETQYFGPGTRLLVL.

The CDR3 sequence is CASSLGAGDYGETQYF. CDR3 DNA sequence: TGTGCCAGCAGCTTGGGGGCAGGGGATTATGGAGAGACCCAGTACTTC. This chain links TRBV5-8 with TRBJ2-5; D possibly corresponds to TRBD1 (6 bases). Trimming pared 0 bases from V and 4 bases from J, leaving 16 bases between. CDR1 SGHTS and CDR2 YDEGEE come from the germline V gene. The CDR3 extends over 16 amino acids.

This clone was counted at least ten times. V is TRBV29-1 and J is TRBJ2-1, with TRBD1 identical over 12 bases. V dropped 7 bases and J dropped 9; count of bases not matched to a gene: 10. CDR1 and CDR2 (germline): SQVTM, ANQGSEA. This CDR3 has 14 amino acids. CDR3 sequence: CSAEEGQGAREQFF. As DNA, the CDR3 is TGCAGCGCAGAGGAGGGACAGGGGGCGCGTGAGCAGTTCTTC.

This clone was counted only a few times. The chain recombines TRBV29-1 with TRBJ1-5; possible D gene TRBD1, 5 bases. Germline loops: CDR1 SQVTM, CDR2 ANQGSEA. CDR3 length: 13 residues. V shed 2 bases and J shed 3 bases, with 8 bases lying between them. This chain's CDR3 is CSVETGANQPQHF. Written as DNA, the CDR3 is TGCAGCGTTGAAACCGGGGCCAATCAGCCCCAGCATTTT.